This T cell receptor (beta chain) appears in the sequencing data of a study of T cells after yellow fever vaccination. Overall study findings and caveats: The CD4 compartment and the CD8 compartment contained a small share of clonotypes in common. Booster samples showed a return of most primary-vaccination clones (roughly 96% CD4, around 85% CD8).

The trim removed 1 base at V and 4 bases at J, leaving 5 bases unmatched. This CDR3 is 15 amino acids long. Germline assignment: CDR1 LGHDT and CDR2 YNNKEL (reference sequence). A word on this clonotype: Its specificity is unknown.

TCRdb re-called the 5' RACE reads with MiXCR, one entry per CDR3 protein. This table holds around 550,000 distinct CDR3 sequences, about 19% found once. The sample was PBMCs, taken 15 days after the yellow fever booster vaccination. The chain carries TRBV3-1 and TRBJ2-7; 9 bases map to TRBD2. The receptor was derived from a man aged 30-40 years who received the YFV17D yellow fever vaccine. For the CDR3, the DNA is TGTGCCAGCAGCCAAGGCGGCGGGAGGGGATACGAGCAGTACTTC. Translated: CASSQGGGRGYEQYF.